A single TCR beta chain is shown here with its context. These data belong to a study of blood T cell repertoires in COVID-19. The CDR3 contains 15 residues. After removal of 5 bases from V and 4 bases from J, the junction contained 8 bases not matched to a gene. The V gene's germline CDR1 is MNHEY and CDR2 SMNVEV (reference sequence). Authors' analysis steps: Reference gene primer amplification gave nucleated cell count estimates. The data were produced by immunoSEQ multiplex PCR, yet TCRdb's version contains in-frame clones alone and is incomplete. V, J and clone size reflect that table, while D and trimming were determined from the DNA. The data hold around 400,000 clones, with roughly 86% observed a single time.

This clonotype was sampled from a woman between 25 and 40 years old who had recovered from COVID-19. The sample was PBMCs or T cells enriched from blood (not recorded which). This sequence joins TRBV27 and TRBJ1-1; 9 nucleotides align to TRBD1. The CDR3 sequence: CASSQGQGIVTEAFF. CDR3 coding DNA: TGTGCCAGCAGTCAAGGACAGGGGATAGTCACTGAAGCTTTCTTT.